This T cell receptor beta chain came from a study of OX40 agonist ivuxolimab in advanced cancers. The table lists this clone with a few counts. What it recognizes is unknown. Between the trimmed V and J ends, which lost 6 bases and 7 bases, there was a span of 13 bases. Germline CDR1 MNHNY, CDR2 SVGAGI (reference sequence). The CDR3 contains 12 residues. Study-level results: CD4+ and CD8+ T cells in blood underwent clonal expansion by week 6 at 0.1 to 3.0 mg/kg.

Assay: immunoSEQ multiplex PCR; the TCRdb copy retains only in-frame clones and omits some. The data show roughly 120,000 clones, with 85% to 90% seen just once and under 0.7% held by the top ten. J is TRBJ2-7 and V is TRBV6-6, with D possibly TRBD2 on 6 matching bases. Specimen: CD4+ or CD8+ T cells sorted from blood, collected in a trial of the OX40 agonist ivuxolimab. The TCR comes from an adult with an advanced solid tumor such as melanoma, head and neck, liver or kidney cancer. The CDR3 reads CASRTPREEQYF. The CDR3 region has the DNA TGTGCCAGCAGAACGCCCCGGGAGGAGCAGTACTTC.